The sequence of this T cell receptor (beta chain) was determined in a study of T cell repertoires in cytomegalovirus infection (dated by TCRdb to about 2019). Regarding the research as a whole: Recently identified HLA-C-restricted CMV epitopes, whose presentation resists viral immunomodulation, were targeted by peptide stimulations together with well-studied HLA-B-restricted epitopes. The HLA type of each donor mattered for the analysis, because public TCR beta signatures pointed to carriage of CMV infection along with the matching HLA type. What the authors observed across the whole study: The ex vivo response was dominated by HLA-C-restricted CMV-specific TCR beta clonotypes, which also provided the single most frequent clonotype in two of eight donors. In both this cohort and an independent roughly 350-donor cohort, the cumulative frequency of public TCR beta family members distinguished carriers of CMV infection plus the relevant HLA type.

This sample was sequenced with an Illumina HiSeq 1500. TCRdb reprocessed the public reads (quality trimming at Q25 with fastp, clone calling with MiXCR) and kept in-frame beta chains. Every entry covers one CDR3 protein and lists the most common genes and DNA from its rows. A total of 20,000 to 25,000 distinct CDR3 sequences appear in this sample, 42% of them only once. The top ten clones comprise approximately 93% of the sample. This clonotype was recorded a few times. Its antigen target is currently unknown. Base qualities are not provided; no much larger clone lies one nucleotide away. In light of the paper, this sample's treatment or condition label describes: in vitro stimulation with specific CMV peptide epitopes to enrich CMV-specific T cells. Clipping removes 9 bases from V and 5 bases from J, with 0 as the unmatched junction base count. Taken from cysteine to phenylalanine, the CDR3 has 12 residues. Only CDR3 DNA is held: 36 bases, read in frame from base 1. Sequences KGHDR (CDR1) and SFDVKD (CDR2) are obtained from the germline V gene.

The sequence is built from TRBV24-1 and TRBJ2-2; TRBD1 matches 9 bases in the middle. The sequence derives from a human donor in good health (CMV status not recorded). Some clones in this sample may be carry-over from other donors' samples. Sequenced here: CD8+ T cells from cultured PBMCs, sampled from culture after CMV antigen stimulation. This receptor has the CDR3 CATGTGTGELFF. The bases are TGTGCCACCGGGACAGGGACCGGGGAGCTGTTTTTT.